This TCR beta chain was found in a study of T cells expressing NK-cell markers. Germline CDR1 SGHVS, CDR2 FQNEAQ. The CDR3 is 13 residues long. TCRdb processed the 5' RACE reads again and assigns one entry to each CDR3 protein, with no DNA. This sample's table has roughly 390,000 distinct CDR3 sequences. This TCR came from a man aged 18 to 69 in good health. The specimen was blood T cells: a sorted CD56 or NKG2C T cell subset, CD4+ or CD8+ T cells, or bulk PBMC T cells (not recorded which). This chain uses TRBV7-8 with TRBJ2-3; TCRdb names TRBD2, which stays unverified in the absence of DNA. The CDR3 loop reads CATTLAGLGTQYF.